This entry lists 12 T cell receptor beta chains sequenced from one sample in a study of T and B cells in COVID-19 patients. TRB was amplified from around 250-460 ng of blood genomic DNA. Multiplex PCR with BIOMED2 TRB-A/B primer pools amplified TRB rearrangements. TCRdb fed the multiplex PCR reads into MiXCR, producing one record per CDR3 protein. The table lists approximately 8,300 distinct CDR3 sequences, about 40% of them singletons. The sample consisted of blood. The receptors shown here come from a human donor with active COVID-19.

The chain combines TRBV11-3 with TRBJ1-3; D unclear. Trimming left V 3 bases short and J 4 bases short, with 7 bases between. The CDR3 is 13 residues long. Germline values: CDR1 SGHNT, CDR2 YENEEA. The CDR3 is CASSFPGGNTIYF. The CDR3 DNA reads TGTGCCAGCAGCTTCCCCGGGGGAAACACCATATATTTT.

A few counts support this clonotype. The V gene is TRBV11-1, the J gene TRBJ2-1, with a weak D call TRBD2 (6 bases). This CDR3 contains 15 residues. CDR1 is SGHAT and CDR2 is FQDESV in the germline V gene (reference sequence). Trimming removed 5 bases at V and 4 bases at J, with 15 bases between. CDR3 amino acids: CASSRDSESYNEQFF. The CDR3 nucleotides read TGTGCCAGCAGCCGGGACTCCGAATCTTACAATGAGCAGTTCTTC. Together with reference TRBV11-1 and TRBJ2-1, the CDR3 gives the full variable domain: EAEVAQSPRYKITEKSQAVAFWCDPISGHATLYWYRQILGQGPELLVQFQDESVVDDSQLPKDRFSAERLKGVDSTLKIQPAELGDSAMYLCASSRDSESYNEQFFGPGTRLTVL.

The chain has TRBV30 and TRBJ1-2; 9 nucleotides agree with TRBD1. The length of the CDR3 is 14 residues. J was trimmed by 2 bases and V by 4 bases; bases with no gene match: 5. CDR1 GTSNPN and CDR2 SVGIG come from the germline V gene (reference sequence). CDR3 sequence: CAWNRDRENYGYTF. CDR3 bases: TGTGCCTGGAATAGGGACAGGGAGAACTATGGCTACACCTTC.

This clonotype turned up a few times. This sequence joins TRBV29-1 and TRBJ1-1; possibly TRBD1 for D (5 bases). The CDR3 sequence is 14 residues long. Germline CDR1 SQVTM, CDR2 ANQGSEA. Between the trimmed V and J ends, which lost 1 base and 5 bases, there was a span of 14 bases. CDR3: CSVEVGRGSTEAFF. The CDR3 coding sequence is TGCAGCGTTGAAGTGGGACGGGGGAGTACTGAAGCTTTCTTT.

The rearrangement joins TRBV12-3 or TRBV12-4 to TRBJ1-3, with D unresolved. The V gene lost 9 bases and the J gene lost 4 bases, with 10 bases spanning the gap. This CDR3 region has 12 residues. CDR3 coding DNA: TGTGCCAGTCAGGTAGACGGAAACACCATATATTTT. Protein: CASQVDGNTIYF.

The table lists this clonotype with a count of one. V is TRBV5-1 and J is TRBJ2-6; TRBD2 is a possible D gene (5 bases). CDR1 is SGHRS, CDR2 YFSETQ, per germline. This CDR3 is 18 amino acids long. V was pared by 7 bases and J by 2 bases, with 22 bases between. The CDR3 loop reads CASAISFRGSAGANVLTF. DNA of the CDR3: TGCGCCAGCGCAATTTCATTCCGAGGGTCGGCTGGGGCCAACGTCCTGACTTTC.

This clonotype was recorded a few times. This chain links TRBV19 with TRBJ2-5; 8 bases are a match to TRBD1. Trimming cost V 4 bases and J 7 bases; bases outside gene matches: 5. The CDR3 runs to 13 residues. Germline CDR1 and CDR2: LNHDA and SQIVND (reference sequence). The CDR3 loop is CASSKTGAGTQYF. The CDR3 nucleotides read TGTGCCAGTAGTAAGACAGGGGCAGGGACCCAGTACTTC.

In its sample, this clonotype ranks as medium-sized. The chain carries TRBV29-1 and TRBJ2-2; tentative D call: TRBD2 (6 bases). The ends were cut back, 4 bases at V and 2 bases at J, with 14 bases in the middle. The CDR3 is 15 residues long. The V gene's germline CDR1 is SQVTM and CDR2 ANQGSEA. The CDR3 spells CSVGAGLPNTGELFF. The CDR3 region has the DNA TGCAGCGTTGGCGCGGGGCTCCCAAACACCGGGGAGCTGTTTTTT.

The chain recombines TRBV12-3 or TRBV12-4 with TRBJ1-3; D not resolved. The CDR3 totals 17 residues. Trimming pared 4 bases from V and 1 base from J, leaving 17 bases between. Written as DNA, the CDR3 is TGTGCCAGCAGTTCCCCCGGACTTGCCTTGTCTGGAAACACCATATATTTT. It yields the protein CASSSPGLALSGNTIYF.

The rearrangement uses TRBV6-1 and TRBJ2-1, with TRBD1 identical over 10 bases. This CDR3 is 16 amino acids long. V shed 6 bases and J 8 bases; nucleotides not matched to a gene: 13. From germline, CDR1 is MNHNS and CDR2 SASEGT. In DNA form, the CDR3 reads TGTGCCAGCAGCCTAGGGGGACAGGGGACTTCCCATGAGCAGTTCTTC. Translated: CASSLGGQGTSHEQFF.

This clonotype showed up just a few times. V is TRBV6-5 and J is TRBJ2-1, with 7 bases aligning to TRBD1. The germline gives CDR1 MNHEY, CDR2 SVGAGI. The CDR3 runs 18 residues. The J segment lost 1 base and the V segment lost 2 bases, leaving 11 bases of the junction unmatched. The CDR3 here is CASSYAPPGTASYNEQFF. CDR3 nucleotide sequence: TGTGCCAGCAGTTACGCACCGCCGGGGACAGCTTCCTACAATGAGCAGTTCTTC.

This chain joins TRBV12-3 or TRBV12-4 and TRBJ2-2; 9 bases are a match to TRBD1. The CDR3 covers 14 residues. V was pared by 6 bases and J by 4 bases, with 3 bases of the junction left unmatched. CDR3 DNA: TGTGCCAGCAGGCGACAGGGGGGCACCGGGGAGCTGTTTTTT. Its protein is CASRRQGGTGELFF.